The rows below give T cell receptor beta chains drawn from one sample of a study of blood T cell repertoires in COVID-19. Libraries were prepared by immunoSEQ multiplex PCR; TCRdb keeps only in-frame clonotypes and omits some of them. Of hundreds of thousands of clones in the sample, 88% were seen once. Sequencing was done on a sample of peripheral blood. The receptors shown here come from a middle-aged woman who had recovered from COVID-19. The CDR3 runs from the conserved cysteine through the conserved F or W. Fields, in order: clone size, V gene, D gene, J gene, CDR3 length, CDR3 protein, CDR3 DNA. The D gene is left open where the match is weak. Clone sizes are given selectively: once, few, many, or a class where the clone is expanded.

>NA|TRBV6-5|TRBD1|TRBJ2-7|14
CASSGDRAPYEQYF
TGTGCCAGCAGCGGCGACAGGGCCCCCTACGAGCAGTACTTC
>NA|TRBV6-2/TRBV6-3|NA|TRBJ2-5|17
CASSPSSWGLGQETQYF
TGTGCCAGCAGTCCGAGCTCGTGGGGACTGGGTCAAGAGACCCAGTACTTC
>NA|TRBV2|NA|TRBJ1-4|14
CATSRGGGNEKLFF
TGTGCCACCTCACGGGGGGGCGGTAATGAAAAACTGTTTTTT
>few|TRBV19|NA|TRBJ1-2|13
CASSHGTWRGYTF
TGTGCCAGTAGCCACGGGACATGGAGAGGCTACACCTTC
>NA|TRBV6-5|TRBD1|TRBJ1-2|15
CASSYSRGQTYGYTF
TGTGCCAGCAGTTACTCGAGGGGGCAAACCTATGGCTACACCTTC
>NA|TRBV5-4|NA|TRBJ1-1|15
CASSLAITGNTEAFF
TGTGCCAGCAGCTTGGCAATTACAGGTAACACTGAAGCTTTCTTT
>NA|TRBV12-1|NA|TRBJ2-2|16
CASSFCGSGHTGELFF
TGTGCCAGCAGCTTTTGTGGTAGCGGGCACACCGGGGAGCTGTTTTTT
>NA|TRBV18|NA|TRBJ1-5|14
CASSPRQAYQPQHF
TGTGCCAGCTCACCCAGGCAGGCTTATCAGCCCCAGCATTTT
>NA|TRBV19|NA|TRBJ1-6|16
CASSIGTRGDNSPLHF
TGTGCCAGTAGTATTGGCACCCGCGGAGATAATTCACCCCTCCACTTT
>NA|TRBV25-1|TRBD1|TRBJ1-5|16
CASSPTGGLGNQPQHF
TGTGCCAGCAGTCCGACAGGGGGCTTGGGCAATCAGCCCCAGCATTTT
>NA|TRBV2|NA|TRBJ2-5|11
CASSPRETQYF
TGTGCCAGCAGCCCCAGGGAGACCCAGTACTTC
>NA|TRBV27|NA|TRBJ2-7|15
CASSLSLVGPYEQYF
TGTGCCAGCAGTTTATCCCTGGTGGGCCCCTACGAGCAGTACTTC
>NA|TRBV5-4|NA|TRBJ2-5|13
CASSLAQQETQYF
TGTGCCAGCAGCTTGGCCCAACAAGAGACCCAGTACTTC
>NA|TRBV19|TRBD1|TRBJ1-3|14
CASSTDRSSYTIYF
TGTGCCAGTAGTACGGACAGGTCGTCGTACACCATATATTTT
>NA|TRBV11-2|TRBD1|TRBJ2-3|17
CASSLKPRDRGADTQYF
TGTGCCAGCAGCTTAAAGCCCCGGGACAGGGGTGCGGATACGCAGTATTTT
>NA|TRBV30|TRBD2|TRBJ2-2|15
CAWRGPGGRTGELFF
TGTGCCTGGAGGGGCCCGGGAGGGCGCACCGGGGAGCTGTTTTTT
>NA|TRBV18|NA|TRBJ2-7|15
CASSPLPGSSYEQYF
TGTGCCAGCTCACCATTGCCGGGGAGCTCCTACGAGCAGTACTTC
>NA|TRBV19|TRBD2|TRBJ2-1|16
CASSTGGLSSYNEQFF
TGTGCCAGTAGTACGGGGGGTCTCAGCTCCTACAATGAGCAGTTCTTC
>NA|TRBV6-2/TRBV6-3|TRBD2|TRBJ2-7|14
CASRPSGAALEQYF
TGTGCCAGCAGACCTAGCGGAGCGGCCCTCGAGCAGTACTTC
>NA|TRBV6-5|TRBD1|TRBJ1-2|15
CASRPPDRGLYGYTF
TGTGCCAGCAGACCCCCGGACAGGGGGCTCTATGGCTACACCTTC
>NA|TRBV12-3/TRBV12-4|NA|TRBJ2-1|13
CASSPSSYNEQFF
TGTGCCAGCAGTCCGAGCTCCTACAATGAGCAGTTCTTC
>few|TRBV6-2/TRBV6-3|NA|TRBJ2-7|12
CASSSPPGEGYF
TGTGCCAGCAGTAGCCCCCCGGGGGAAGGGTACTTC